One sample yielded the 3 T cell receptor beta chains listed below, sequenced in a study of spatial heterogeneity in lung cancer. Time point in this sample: sample taken at primary tumor resection. Frozen PBMC, nontumor lung or tumor provided whole RNA, which was sequenced unsorted. TCRdb itself ran the 5' RACE reads through MiXCR, one entry per CDR3 protein. This sample yields 80,000 to 95,000 distinct CDR3 sequences, of which approximately 8.6% are seen a single time; roughly 7.2% belongs to the top ten. Sequenced material: PBMCs, taken at surgery. All receptors come from a male donor with early-stage non-small cell lung cancer.

This clonotype was seen a handful of times. The rearrangement links TRBV20-1 to TRBJ1-5, with TRBD1 identical over 7 bases. The CDR3 length is 13 residues. Trimming took 5 bases from V and 4 from J; bases not matched to a gene: 5. Germline V gene data show CDR1 as DFQATT and CDR2 as SNEGSKA (reference sequence). CDR3 sequence: CSAPTGSNQPQHF. The DNA of the CDR3 is TGCAGTGCTCCGACAGGGAGTAATCAGCCCCAGCATTTT.

The rearrangement uses TRBV2 and TRBJ2-1; possible D gene TRBD1, 6 bases. This CDR3 contains 16 residues. Trimming took off 8 bases at V and 0 bases at J, with 17 bases between the two ends. The germline V gene has CDR1 SNHLY and CDR2 FYNNEI. Here the CDR3 DNA reads TGTGCCAGCGTCTCCCAGGGGAAAGGCTCCTACAATGAGCAGTTCTTC. Amino acids: CASVSQGKGSYNEQFF. Full variable domain (remainder filled in from reference TRBV2 and TRBJ2-1): EPEVTQTPSHQVTQMGQEVILRCVPISNHLYFYWYRQILGQKVEFLVSFYNNEISEKSEIFDDQFSVERPDGSNFTLKIRSTKLEDSAMYFCASVSQGKGSYNEQFFGPGTRLTVL.

This clonotype has at least ten counts. This chain uses TRBV11-2 with TRBJ1-6; D is ambiguous. V dropped 1 base and J dropped 0 bases, with 4 bases sitting between them. CDR3 length equals 15 residues. Germline V gene lookup returns CDR1 SGHAT and CDR2 FQNNGV. In DNA, the CDR3 is TGTGCCAGCAGCTTAGCCGGCTCCTATAATTCACCCCTCCACTTT. Its protein is CASSLAGSYNSPLHF.